These 22 T cell receptor beta chains were sequenced from one sample in a study of T cells in women clearing cervical HPV infection. TCRdb's copy holds only in-frame clones and misses some; the assay was immunoSEQ multiplex PCR. The specimen's table records approximately 16,000 clones. The specimen was blood buffy coat. The receptors come from a woman between 18 and 69 years old with a cervical HPV16 infection that either progressed to CIN3+ or cleared (not recorded which).

CDR3 bases read: TGTGCCAGCAGTTTACATCAGGGAGGGTTCGATTTCGATGGC. Protein product: CASSLHQGGFDFDG. From start to end, the CDR3 is CASSLHQGGFDFDGYTF. The chain employs TRBV28 and TRBJ1-2; D is perhaps TRBD1 (5 bases). The CDR3 end lies 3 residues beyond the end of the read and is filled in from the germline J gene. The CDR3 is 17 residues long. The V gene lost 2 bases and the J gene lost 6 bases, with 22 bases spanning the gap. Germline V gene data show CDR1 as MDHEN and CDR2 as SYDVKM.

As for this clone: Read coverage stops 3 residues before the CDR3 terminus; the germline J gene supplies the remainder. The chain uses TRBV27 and TRBJ2-1; TRBD2 matches 8 bases. From germline, CDR1 is MNHEY and CDR2 SMNVEV (reference sequence). Unmatched junction bases numbered 9, after V lost 8 bases and J lost 3 bases. The length of the CDR3 is 15 residues. The sequenced CDR3 bases are TGTGCCAGCGCCTTGGCAACTAGCGGCTACAATGAG. Protein product: CASALATSGYNE. The entire CDR3 protein reads CASALATSGYNEQFF.

A note on this clone: The CDR3 end lies 3 residues beyond the end of the read and is filled in from the germline J gene. The V call is TRBV5-6, the J call TRBJ1-2, with a weak D call TRBD1 (6 bases). Germline loops: CDR1 SGHDT, CDR2 YYEEEE. The CDR3 runs to 14 residues. Trimming cost V 3 bases and J 4 bases, with 13 bases left between them. CDR3 sequence reads: CASSSQGTFYGYTF. CDR3 bases read: TGTGCCAGCAGCTCCCAGGGGACGTTCTATGGC. The variable domain in full, completed from reference TRBV5-6 and TRBJ1-2, reads DAGVTQSPTHLIKTRGQQVTLRCSPKSGHDTVSWYQQALGQGPQFIFQYYEEEERQRGNFPDRFSGHQFPNYSSELNVNALLLGDSALYLCASSSQGTFYGYTFGSGTRLTVV.

CDR3 bases read: TGTGCCAGCAGCTTATATACGGATTCACCC. It specifies CASSLYTDSP. The full CDR3 reads CASSLYTDSPLHF. The V and J genes are TRBV7-3 and TRBJ1-6; no reliable D call. The read falls 3 residues short of the CDR3 end, and the missing part is taken from the germline J gene. Germline V gives CDR1 SGHTA, CDR2 FQGTGA. V was shortened by 2 bases and J by 8 bases, with 7 bases between the two germline ends. This CDR3 is built from 13 residues.

A word on this clone: Read data end 3 residues before the CDR3 end; the end is taken from the germline J gene. This chain connects TRBV7-6 to TRBJ2-7, with a tentative D call TRBD1 (6 bases). The CDR3 spans 16 residues. CDR1 is SGHVS and CDR2 is FNYEAQ in the germline V gene. Trimming removed 0 bases at V and 2 bases at J, with 14 bases between. This chain's CDR3 is CASSLAPGGSAYEQYF. Partial CDR3 DNA: TGTGCCAGCAGCTTAGCGCCTGGGGGCTCGGCCTACGAG.

Comments on this clone: The CDR3 goes on 3 residues after the read ends, and that part is filled in from the germline J gene. The rearrangement joins TRBV6-2 or TRBV6-3 to TRBJ1-3; the D is unclear. V dropped 6 bases and J dropped 4 bases, with 13 bases sitting between them. CDR1 MNHEY and CDR2 SVGEGT come from the germline V gene. The CDR3 length is 14 residues. CDR3 DNA (partial): TGTGCCAGCAGCCGCGACGGGTCCGGAAACACC. Protein product: CASSRDGSGNT. The full CDR3 reads CASSRDGSGNTIYF.

The part of the CDR3 DNA that was read is TGCAGTGCTACCCGACAGGGGGGCACCTACGAG. Its translation is CSATRQGGTYE. The whole CDR3 region reads CSATRQGGTYEQYF. The rearrangement joins TRBV20-1 to TRBJ2-7; 9 nucleotides match TRBD1. The sequence runs out 3 residues before the end of the CDR3; the remainder is reconstructed from the germline J gene. Germline values: CDR1 DFQATT, CDR2 SNEGSKA (reference sequence). This CDR3 is 14 amino acids long. The junction had 6 bases not matched to a gene; V was cut back by 4 bases and J by 2 bases.

As for this clone: The read ends 3 residues before the CDR3 terminus; that terminus is restored from the germline J gene. The V and J genes are TRBV18 and TRBJ2-7, with 10 bases that match TRBD1. This CDR3 has 17 amino acids. With 0 bases clipped from V and 1 base from J, the junction kept 6 bases outside the gene matches. Per the germline V gene, CDR1 is KGHSH and CDR2 is LQKENI. The CDR3 DNA, read in part, is TGTGCCAGCTCACCACCCCGGGGACAGGGGAGTTCCTACGAG. It yields the protein CASSPPRGQGSSYE. The complete CDR3 sequence is CASSPPRGQGSSYEQYF.

Here the CDR3 reads CASNPGQGAGYTF. Incomplete CDR3 DNA: TGTGCCAGCAACCCAGGACAGGGGGCGGGC. The rearrangement links TRBV6-4 to TRBJ1-2, with TRBD1 matching 11 bases. Coverage ceases 3 residues before the CDR3 finishes, and the germline J gene fills in the end. From germline, CDR1 is MRHNA and CDR2 SNTAGT. This CDR3 has 13 residues.

With respect to this clone: The DNA ends 3 residues before the CDR3 does, and the rest of the CDR3 is filled in from the germline J gene. The J gene is TRBJ2-1, the V gene TRBV18; 8 positions agree with TRBD2. The CDR3 is made up of 16 amino acids. Losses at the gene ends were 3 bases for V and 0 bases for J; bases not matched to a gene: 4. The germline gives CDR1 KGHSH, CDR2 LQKENI. CDR3 region: CASSPPSGGSYNEQFF. The covered CDR3 bases are TGTGCCAGCTCACCTCCGAGCGGGGGCTCCTACAATGAG.

Regarding this clone: Read coverage stops 3 residues before the CDR3 terminus; the germline J gene supplies the remainder. The chain joins TRBV6-4 to TRBJ1-6; D is unclear. The CDR3 runs 14 residues. Germline lookup yields CDR1 MRHNA and CDR2 SNTAGT. CDR3 amino acids: CASSELTLAGALHF. CDR3 DNA (partial): TGTGCCAGCAGTGAACTGACCCTAGCGGGAGCC.

As regards this clone: The read is 3 residues too short to cover the CDR3 end, so that end is filled in from the germline J gene. Other nucleotide sequences in the sample specify the same CDR3. The genes are TRBV14 and TRBJ2-7; D possibly corresponds to TRBD2 (5 bases). CDR3 size: 15 residues. Looked up from germline, CDR1 is SGHDN and CDR2 is FVKESK. Trimming took 1 base from V and 2 from J, leaving 12 bases between them. The sequenced CDR3 bases are TGTGCCAGCAGCCAAGGGACCAGCGGACCCTACGAG. Its protein product is CASSQGTSGPYE. Given in full, the CDR3 is CASSQGTSGPYEQYF.

As regards this clone: The sequenced fragment ends 3 residues before the CDR3 boundary, so the rest is inferred from the germline J gene. This chain joins TRBV7-2 and TRBJ1-2; a weak D match, TRBD1 (6 bases). Trimming removed 6 bases at V and 5 bases at J, with 13 bases between. The CDR3 has 13 amino acids. CDR1 SGHTA and CDR2 FQGNSA come from the germline V gene. The CDR3 bases that were read are TGTGCCAGCAGGGAGCGGAGGGGGTATGGC. Its protein is CASRERRGYG. The CDR3 in its entirety is CASRERRGYGYTF.

Comment on this clone: The CDR3 end is not reached by the read, which stops 3 residues before it; the germline J gene fills it in. The chain recombines TRBV7-3 with TRBJ2-3, with a tentative D call TRBD1 (6 bases). Looked up from germline, CDR1 is SGHTA and CDR2 is FQGTGA. CDR3 size: 13 residues. The sequenced CDR3 bases are TGTGCCAGCAGCTTGGCAGGGGACCAGCCG. Translating gives CASSLAGDQP. The whole CDR3 region reads CASSLAGDQPQYF.

Concerning this clone itself: The germline gene is not matched at one end of the junction; a read error may be the cause. The read is 3 residues too short to cover the CDR3 end, so that end is filled in from the germline J gene. The chain joins TRBV9 to TRBJ1-1; 8 bases agree with TRBD1. The CDR3 is made up of 15 amino acids. Germline V gene sequence: CDR1 SGDLS, CDR2 YYNGEE. The part of the CDR3 DNA that was read is TGTGTCAGCAGCACCCCCGGGACAGGGAACACTGAA. This sequence encodes CVSSTPGTGNTE. The whole CDR3 region reads CVSSTPGTGNTEAFF. Full variable domain (rest looked up from reference TRBV9 and TRBJ1-1): DSGVTQTPKHLITATGQRVTLRCSPRSGDLSVYWYQQSLDQGLQFLIQYYNGEERAKGNILERFSAQQFPDLHSELNLSSLELGDSALYFCVSSTPGTGNTEAFFGQGTRLTVV.

About this clone: The read gets to within 3 residues of the CDR3 end, and the germline J gene fills in the rest. The gene calls are TRBV14 and TRBJ1-6; D uncertain. V was shortened by 1 base and J by 9 bases, with 7 bases between the two germline ends. The germline gives CDR1 SGHDN, CDR2 FVKESK. This CDR3 is built from 13 residues. CDR3 residues: CASSQVRSSPLHF. CDR3 DNA (partial): TGTGCCAGCAGCCAAGTGCGAAGTTCACCC.

As concerns this clone: The read comes to an end 3 residues before the CDR3 does, leaving the germline J gene to fill in the end. The rearrangement links TRBV19 to TRBJ2-1; 10 bases are shared with TRBD2. Germline V gene sequence: CDR1 LNHDA, CDR2 SQIVND (reference sequence). This CDR3 is built from 16 residues. The J segment lost 4 bases and the V segment lost 7 bases, leaving 10 bases of the junction unmatched. The CDR3 DNA, read in part, is TGTGCCAGTACCCCACCCAGAGCGGGAGGGTACAATGAG. It codes for CASTPPRAGGYNE. In full, the CDR3 is CASTPPRAGGYNEQFF.

In the case of this clone: With the read ending 3 residues before the CDR3 end, the germline J gene is used to fill in that end. The chain employs TRBV18 and TRBJ1-6; D may be TRBD1 (5 bases). The CDR3 is made up of 18 amino acids. The ends were cut back, 3 bases at V and 0 bases at J, with 15 bases in the middle. Germline V gene sequence: CDR1 KGHSH, CDR2 LQKENI. CDR3 DNA, as far as it was read: TGTGCCAGCTCACCCCGTAACTCAGGGAGCTCCTATAATTCACCC. It translates to CASSPRNSGSSYNSP. The full CDR3 protein reads CASSPRNSGSSYNSPLHF.

Points on this clone: The CDR3 end is not reached by the read, which stops 3 residues before it; the germline J gene fills it in. V gene TRBV20-1 combines with J gene TRBJ2-3; 12 nucleotides align to TRBD2. Germline V gene lookup returns CDR1 DFQATT and CDR2 SNEGSKA (reference sequence). The CDR3 has 16 amino acids. The CDR3 spells CSARELAGGVGETQYF. The CDR3 bases that were read are TGCAGTGCTAGAGAACTAGCGGGAGGTGTGGGGGAGACG.

On this clone: The read stops 3 residues short of the end of the CDR3; the missing end is completed from the germline J gene. This sequence joins TRBV27 and TRBJ2-1, with 10 nucleotides matching TRBD2. Germline trimming cut 0 bases from V and 4 bases from J; bases unmatched to any gene: 6. This CDR3 has 17 amino acids. The germline CDR1 and CDR2 sequences are MNHEY and SMNVEV (reference sequence). CDR3 DNA, as far as it was read: TGTGCCAGCAGTTTATCCAATAGCGGGGGGATGTACAATGAG. Translating it yields CASSLSNSGGMYNE. The CDR3 in its entirety is CASSLSNSGGMYNEQFF.

For this clone: The CDR3 extends 3 residues past the end of the read, so its final part is completed from the germline J gene. The V call is TRBV5-1, the J call TRBJ2-1; tentatively, D is TRBD2 (5 bases). The CDR3 covers 16 residues. The germline CDR1 and CDR2 sequences are SGHRS and YFSETQ. Deletions cut 0 bases from V and 0 bases from J, with 10 bases between. The sequenced CDR3 bases are TGCGCCAGCAGCTTGGTGGCTAGCAGCTCCTACAATGAG. It encodes CASSLVASSSYNE. The full CDR3 is CASSLVASSSYNEQFF.

Concerning this clone itself: The CDR3 end falls 3 residues outside the read, so it is completed with the germline J gene. The J gene is TRBJ1-1, the V gene TRBV6-2 or TRBV6-3; a weak D match, TRBD1 (5 bases). The germline gives CDR1 MNHEY, CDR2 SVGEGT. The V gene lost 6 bases and the J gene lost 4 bases, with 9 bases spanning the gap. The CDR3 contains 12 residues. The DNA read from the CDR3 is TGTGCCAGCAGGTTGAGGGGCACTGAA. Protein product: CASRLRGTE. The full-length CDR3 reads as CASRLRGTEAFF.